A selection of T cell receptor beta chains follows, all from one sample in a study of T cell responses to AZD1222 COVID-19 vaccine. TCRdb's table, derived via immunoSEQ multiplex PCR, lists solely in-frame clones and lacks some. The sample has about 120,000 clones; around 89% are singletons. Sequencing used peripheral blood, obtained on day 0 of AZD1222 vaccination. The source is an adult in good health. CDR3s leave out the opening cysteine and the closing phenylalanine or tryptophan.

>TRBV6-5|TRBJ2-7
ASRDRGYEQY
>TRBV2|TRBJ1-4
ASTKGRYEKLF
>TRBV18|TRBJ2-3
ASSPRTASTDTQY
>TRBV7-9|TRBJ2-7
ASSLGGTEQY
>TRBV4-3|TRBJ2-1
ASSHGSGGGYEQF
>TRBV9|TRBJ1-5
ASSVADRDVGSAQH
>TRBV19|TRBJ2-7
ASSPRRGSYEQY
>TRBV19|TRBJ2-1
ASSWAASNEQF
>TRBV29-1|TRBJ2-7
SVENTGSTYEQY
>TRBV19|TRBJ1-1
ASSKGQGLGSTEAF
>TRBV4-2|TRBJ2-1
ASSPAGDRASNEQF
>TRBV11-2|TRBJ2-1
ASSLRDRAYNEQF
>TRBV6-5|TRBJ2-1
ASSSPGALSYNEQF
>TRBV7-9|TRBJ2-3
ASSFGRDGDTQY
>TRBV5-5|TRBJ2-4
ASSPLDGKNIQY
>TRBV5-1|TRBJ2-7
ASSFGQGVSTEREQY
>TRBV21-1|TRBJ2-3
ASSKGVAGEGADTQY
>TRBV5-6|TRBJ1-1
ASSLLGQDTEAF
>TRBV3-1/TRBV3-2|TRBJ2-3
ASSQERGAYTDTQY
>TRBV27|TRBJ2-1
ASSQTGGELNEQF
>TRBV29-1|TRBJ1-1
SGRMGQGVAEAF
>TRBV4-1|TRBJ2-2
ASSPGQGNGELF
>TRBV5-1|TRBJ1-1
ASRRSPQGGTEAF
>TRBV23-1|TRBJ1-6
ASSHWDNLHSPLH
>TRBV5-1|TRBJ1-3
ASSDGGSGNTIY
>TRBV15|TRBJ1-5
ATSRTRTGQQPQH
>TRBV19|TRBJ1-6
ASSSRQGGSSPLH
>TRBV5-1|TRBJ2-2
ASSLGLAGTGELF
>TRBV7-2|TRBJ2-2
ASSVIHTGELF
>TRBV9|TRBJ2-1
ASSPPLGEQF